This TCR beta chain was observed in a study of blood T cell repertoires in COVID-19. Measured with immunoSEQ multiplex PCR; TCRdb has only the in-frame clones, and not every one. Of 150,000 to 200,000 clones listed, 87% are singletons. Germline values: CDR1 SEHNR, CDR2 FQNEAQ (reference sequence). Trimming pared 2 bases from V and 6 bases from J, leaving 11 bases between. The CDR3 has 13 residues. The chain joins TRBV7-9 to TRBJ2-7, with D possibly TRBD2 on 7 matching bases. The TCR sequence derives from a woman aged 45-59 years who had recovered from COVID-19. Input material: PBMCs or T cells enriched from blood (not recorded which). CDR3 bases: TGTGCCAGCAGCTTATTCGGGGGGCGCGAGCAGTACTTC. Its protein product is CASSLFGGREQYF.